This T cell receptor beta chain was sequenced for a study of cytomegalovirus exposure and HLA in healthy donors. Primers: 60 Vbeta forward and 13 Jbeta reverse. Only in-frame clones appear in the TCRdb table, and some are missing; sequencing was by immunoSEQ multiplex PCR. The top ten clones hold around an eighth of a sample with 150,000 to 200,000 clones, about four fifths of them seen once. Turning to this clone: At the DNA level, this CDR3 is encoded by other sequences in the same sample as well.

The sequenced sample was PBMCs. The TCR comes from a woman in her 30s in good health and CMV-seropositive.

The CDR3 region is CASSLLAGGYNEQFF. DNA of the CDR3: TGTGCCAGCAGCTTGCTAGCGGGGGGATACAATGAGCAGTTCTTC. This chain joins TRBV7-3 and TRBJ2-1, with 11 bases matching TRBD2. V lost 3 bases and J lost 4; bases outside the gene matches: 2. The germline V gene encodes CDR1 SGHTA and CDR2 FQGTGA. The CDR3 length is 15 residues.